This T cell receptor beta chain appears in the sequencing data of a study of CD8 T cells in ankylosing spondylitis. Study observations and caveats: Disease-linked clones had a CD8+ phenotype and relatively low frequency in peripheral blood. What seemed typical of ankylosing spondylitis blood was a TCR beta motif built from roughly eight highly homologous variants. Reactive arthritis synovial fluid and blood previously showed some of these motif variants.

Worth noting for this clonotype: Its target is unknown. Given a much more abundant clone one base away, this may be a read error.

The CDR3 consists of 13 residues. The V gene's germline CDR1 is SGHRS and CDR2 YFSETQ. Each TCR beta library was made by quantitative 5'-RACE that incorporated molecular barcodes. TCRdb processed the 5' RACE reads anew with MiXCR; each CDR3 protein has one entry. The sample yields under 250,000 distinct CDR3 sequences, roughly a tenth seen once. The V call is TRBV5-1, the J call TRBJ2-7; 8 bases are a match to TRBD1. This receptor was identified in a male donor with ankylosing spondylitis or in good health (not recorded which). Sequencing used blood, either unsorted or a sorted T cell fraction (not recorded which). DNA of the CDR3: TGCGCCAGCAGTCGGACAGGGAGCGACGAGCAGTGCTTC. Amino acid sequence: CASSRTGSDEQCF.